This T cell receptor (beta chain) was recorded in a study of T cells in localized non-small cell lung cancer. Sequencing used immunoSEQ multiplex PCR; TCRdb keeps in-frame clones, though not all of them. The data show tens of thousands of clones, with more than 70% seen just once and roughly 10% held by the top ten. Whole-study findings and limits: The study sequenced only one region of the tumor. As a result, intratumor heterogeneity could not be excluded and remains possible. Paired adjacent lung recovered a median around 52 of the top 100 tumor clones.

CDR3 size: 15 residues. In the case of this clone: Its antigen is unknown.

Specimen: peripheral blood mononuclear cells, collected before any cancer treatment. This clonotype was obtained from a woman between 35 and 70 years old with stage III lung adenocarcinoma. The chain links TRBV21-1 to TRBJ1-2. TRBV21-1 corresponds to a pseudogene. The CDR3 protein is CASTRPRATNYGYTF. DNA of the CDR3: TGTGCCAGCACCCGCCCTCGGGCGACTAACTATGGCTACACCTTC.